At least ten counts were recorded for the clone carrying this TCR beta chain. Germline V gene sequence: CDR1 SGHRS, CDR2 YFSETQ. V was cut by 4 bases and J by 8 bases, with 13 bases left in between. This CDR3 has 12 amino acids. Time point denoted: longitudinal time-point 3. The data were obtained in a study of neurological immune-mediated disorders. The cDNA was produced through 5'RACE with 10-nucleotide random UMIs. TCRdb ran MiXCR on the 5' RACE reads and lists one entry per CDR3 protein. Of approximately 45,000 distinct CDR3 sequences listed, roughly 12% are singletons. The J gene is TRBJ2-7, the V gene TRBV5-1; D not certain. This receptor was obtained from a man aged 25-40 years in good health. Sequencing used PBMCs. In nucleotides, the CDR3 is TGCGCCAGCAGCCATGGTCCAACCCAGCAGTACTTC. It specifies CASSHGPTQQYF.